The rows below give T cell receptor beta chains drawn from one sample of a study of OX40 agonist ivuxolimab in advanced cancers. The table came from immunoSEQ multiplex PCR; TCRdb's copy has only in-frame clones and leaves some out. The sample carries 35,000 to 55,000 clones, 85% to 95% recorded once. The sequences come from CD4+ or CD8+ T cells sorted from blood, collected in a trial of the OX40 agonist ivuxolimab. The receptors originated from an adult with an advanced solid tumor such as melanoma, head and neck, liver or kidney cancer. CDR3s include the opening cysteine and the closing phenylalanine or tryptophan. A D gene is named only where the DNA matches it firmly. Size tells how often a clone was seen (once, few, many) or the class of an expanded clone, and some rows leave it out.

v_call,clone_size,d_call,j_call,cdr3_aa,cdr3_nt
TRBV11-2,-,TRBD1,TRBJ2-7,CASSVPGTGQYHEQYF,TGTGCCAGCAGCGTTCCCGGGACAGGGCAGTACCACGAGCAGTACTTC
TRBV19,-,-,TRBJ1-5,CASKMEGGNQPQHF,TGTGCCAGTAAGATGGAGGGGGGCAATCAGCCCCAGCATTTT
TRBV4-3,-,-,TRBJ1-1,CASSQDLGWENTEAFF,TGCGCCAGCAGCCAAGATCTAGGGTGGGAGAACACTGAAGCTTTCTTT
TRBV25-1,-,-,TRBJ2-3,CASSDRSTDTQYF,TGTGCCAGCAGTGACAGGAGCACAGATACGCAGTATTTT
TRBV15,-,-,TRBJ1-2,CATSRTATVYGYTF,TGTGCCACCAGCCGGACCGCCACCGTTTATGGCTACACCTTC
TRBV13,-,TRBD2,TRBJ2-3,CASSFGTSGMVDTQYF,TGTGCCAGCAGCTTCGGGACTAGCGGGATGGTGGATACGCAGTATTTT
TRBV29-1,once,TRBD1,TRBJ1-2,CSVDRGRNYGYTF,TGCAGCGTGGACAGGGGGCGGAACTATGGCTACACCTTC
TRBV5-1,-,TRBD1,TRBJ1-1,CASSSTGTITEAFF,TGCGCCAGCAGCTCGACAGGGACTATCACTGAAGCTTTCTTT
TRBV11-2,once,-,TRBJ1-1,CASSLAWGDNTEAFF,TGTGCCAGCAGCTTAGCATGGGGAGATAACACTGAAGCTTTCTTT
TRBV7-9,-,-,TRBJ1-2,CASSLGGGGYTF,TGTGCCAGCAGCTTAGGCGGAGGTGGCTACACCTTC
TRBV4-3,-,-,TRBJ1-4,CASSDNPWPQTEKLFF,TGCGCCAGCAGCGACAACCCGTGGCCGCAGACTGAAAAACTGTTTTTT
TRBV13,-,TRBD1,TRBJ1-1,CASSYGQGNTEAFF,TGTGCCAGCAGCTACGGACAGGGTAACACTGAAGCTTTCTTT
TRBV6-4,-,-,TRBJ2-7,CASSDPLKAGPTSYEQYF,TGTGCCAGCAGTGACCCATTGAAAGCGGGCCCGACCTCCTACGAGCAGTACTTC
TRBV7-6,-,TRBD2,TRBJ2-7,CASSLDSTREGDTYEQYF,TGTGCCAGCAGCTTAGACAGCACTCGGGAGGGTGATACCTACGAGCAGTACTTC
TRBV5-6,-,-,TRBJ2-2,CASSWPGGPTNTGELFF,TGTGCCAGCAGCTGGCCCGGCGGACCCACCAACACCGGGGAGCTGTTTTTT
TRBV7-9,-,TRBD2,TRBJ2-7,CASSLVAGGSHEQYF,TGTGCCAGCAGCTTAGTAGCGGGAGGGTCCCACGAGCAGTACTTC
TRBV15,-,-,TRBJ2-1,CATSRDRPKNEQFF,TGTGCCACCAGCAGAGATCGACCGAAGAATGAGCAGTTCTTC
TRBV6-4,few,TRBD2,TRBJ2-3,CASSHSSGSDTQYF,TGTGCCAGCAGCCATTCTAGCGGGAGTGATACGCAGTATTTT
TRBV30,-,-,TRBJ2-7,CAWSVGSSYEQYF,TGTGCCTGGAGTGTAGGGAGCTCCTACGAGCAGTACTTC
TRBV13,-,-,TRBJ1-3,CASSLYRAGNTIYF,TGTGCCAGCAGCTTATACAGGGCGGGAAACACCATATATTTT
TRBV2,-,-,TRBJ1-1,CASSELGVDTEAFF,TGTGCCAGCAGTGAATTGGGTGTCGACACTGAAGCTTTCTTT
TRBV15,-,-,TRBJ2-1,CATSIGSGRDEQFF,TGTGCCACCAGCATAGGGTCGGGACGTGACGAGCAGTTCTTC
TRBV4-3,-,-,TRBJ2-1,CASSPEPGSGEQFF,TGCGCCAGCAGCCCCGAACCGGGATCGGGTGAGCAGTTCTTC
TRBV5-1,-,-,TRBJ2-7,CASSEDPGEQYF,TGCGCCAGCAGCGAGGACCCCGGCGAGCAGTACTTC
TRBV7-9,-,-,TRBJ2-7,CASSFSGAGDEQYF,TGTGCCAGCAGCTTCTCGGGGGCAGGCGACGAGCAGTACTTC
TRBV11-2,-,-,TRBJ1-6,CASSLGLGNSPLHF,TGTGCCAGCAGCTTAGGTTTGGGTAATTCACCCCTCCACTTT
TRBV4-3,-,TRBD1,TRBJ1-2,CASSQDRGQGNYGYTF,TGCGCCAGCAGCCAAGATCGTGGACAGGGTAACTATGGCTACACCTTC
TRBV29-1,-,-,TRBJ1-1,CSVEAGNTEAFF,TGCAGCGTTGAAGCAGGGAACACTGAAGCTTTCTTT
TRBV30,-,TRBD1,TRBJ2-7,CAWGRGTGGHEQYF,TGTGCCTGGGGCCGCGGGACAGGGGGCCACGAGCAGTACTTC
TRBV2,-,-,TRBJ1-2,CASRQGRGYTF,TGTGCCAGCAGACAGGGTAGGGGCTACACCTTC
TRBV4-3,-,-,TRBJ2-3,CASSPVQGSTDTQYF,TGCGCCAGCAGCCCAGTTCAGGGAAGCACAGATACGCAGTATTTT
TRBV14,-,TRBD2,TRBJ2-7,CASSRAGTSVSYEQYF,TGTGCCAGCAGCCGAGCCGGGACTAGCGTTTCCTACGAGCAGTACTTC
TRBV5-6,once,-,TRBJ1-4,CASSPFPGSSGEKLFF,TGTGCCAGCAGCCCCTTTCCCGGTTCAAGCGGGGAAAAACTGTTTTTT
TRBV6-5,-,TRBD1,TRBJ1-2,CASSYFSTGGDYGYTF,TGTGCCAGCAGTTACTTTTCGACAGGGGGGGACTATGGCTACACCTTC
TRBV19,-,-,TRBJ2-7,CASSIGQGRREQYF,TGTGCCAGTAGTATCGGGCAGGGCCGACGCGAGCAGTACTTC
TRBV7-2,-,TRBD1,TRBJ2-7,CASSLYPTGSYEQYF,TGTGCCAGCAGCTTATACCCGACAGGGTCCTACGAGCAGTACTTC
TRBV14,-,-,TRBJ2-3,CASSRTSPTDTQYF,TGTGCCAGCAGCCGCACATCCCCCACAGATACGCAGTATTTT
TRBV6-1,-,TRBD1,TRBJ2-7,CASSEGTVSYSYEQYF,TGTGCCAGCAGTGAGGGGACAGTGAGTTACTCCTACGAGCAGTACTTC
TRBV5-1,-,-,TRBJ2-5,CASSSTTVQETQYF,TGCGCCAGCAGCTCAACGACAGTACAAGAGACCCAGTACTTC
TRBV5-1,-,-,TRBJ2-1,CASSLKEGCEQFF,TGCGCCAGCAGCTTGAAAGAGGGTTGTGAGCAGTTCTTC
TRBV7-9,-,-,TRBJ2-1,CASSSIRDEQFF,TGTGCCAGCAGCTCTATTAGGGATGAGCAGTTCTTC
TRBV28,-,TRBD1,TRBJ2-7,CASSRTLRGSPSYEQYF,TGTGCCAGCAGTCGAACCCTCAGGGGGTCCCCCTCCTACGAGCAGTACTTC
TRBV30,-,TRBD1,TRBJ2-2,CAWRTGVDTGELFF,TGTGCCTGGAGGACAGGGGTGGACACCGGGGAGCTGTTTTTT
TRBV19,-,-,TRBJ2-7,CASSAGLSYEQYF,TGTGCCAGTAGTGCCGGACTTTCCTACGAGCAGTACTTC